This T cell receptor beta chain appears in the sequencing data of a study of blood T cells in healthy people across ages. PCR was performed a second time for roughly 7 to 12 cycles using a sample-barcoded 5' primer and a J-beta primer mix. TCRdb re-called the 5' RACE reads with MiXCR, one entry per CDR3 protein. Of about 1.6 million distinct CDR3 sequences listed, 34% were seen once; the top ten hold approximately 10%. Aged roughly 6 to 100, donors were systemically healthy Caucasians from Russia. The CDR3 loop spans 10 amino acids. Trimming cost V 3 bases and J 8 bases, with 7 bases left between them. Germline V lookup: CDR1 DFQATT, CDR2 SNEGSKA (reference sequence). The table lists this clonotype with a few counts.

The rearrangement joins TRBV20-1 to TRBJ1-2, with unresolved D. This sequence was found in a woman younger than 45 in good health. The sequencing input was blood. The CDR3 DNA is TGCAGTGCTAGGAATTTGGGCTACACCTTC. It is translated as CSARNLGYTF.